Shown below are 14 T cell receptor beta chains from a single sample sequenced in a study of chemoradiotherapy in HPV16-positive cancers. Here immunoSEQ multiplex PCR was the method, and the copy in TCRdb shows in-frame clones only, minus some. The repertoire includes over 10,000 clones, about 91% of them detected once, and 22% sits in the top ten. This material consisted of blood, taken from a patient who underwent chemoradiotherapy. Every receptor here comes from a human donor with HPV-associated anogenital cancer.

In this sample, this clone turned up a few times. The chain is built from TRBV7-2 and TRBJ2-1; D remains unclear. CDR1 SGHTA and CDR2 FQGNSA come from the germline V gene. V was cut by 6 bases and J by 14 bases, with 23 bases left in between. The CDR3 sequence is 14 residues long. For the CDR3, the DNA is TGTGCCAGCAGAAGCTACGGATCCGGAACGCGTGAGTTCTTC. Its translation is CASRSYGSGTREFF.

The V and J genes are TRBV6-5 and TRBJ1-1, with D hard to call. The CDR3 extends over 14 amino acids. The germline gives CDR1 MNHEY, CDR2 SVGAGI. V was cut by 0 bases and J by 1 base, with 6 bases left in between. For the CDR3, the DNA is TGTGCCAGCAGTTACTCCACTAAGAACACTGAAGCTTTCTTT. Protein: CASSYSTKNTEAFF.

The rearrangement links TRBV7-6 to TRBJ1-2, with 11 nucleotides matching TRBD1. The germline CDR1 and CDR2 sequences are SGHVS and FNYEAQ. V was pared by 5 bases and J by 10 bases, with 9 bases of the junction left unmatched. The CDR3 consists of 14 residues. The CDR3 is CASSPGQGAWIYTF. CDR3 coding DNA: TGTGCCAGCAGCCCAGGACAGGGGGCTTGGATCTACACCTTC.

This sequence joins TRBV5-1 and TRBJ2-6; a weak D match, TRBD2 (5 bases). The germline V gene has CDR1 SGHRS and CDR2 YFSETQ. The length of the CDR3 is 14 residues. The V gene lost 5 bases and the J gene lost 3 bases, with 9 bases spanning the gap. The CDR3 nucleotides read TGCGCCAGCAGACGTGGGAGTGGGGCCAACGTCCTGACTTTC. The encoded protein is CASRRGSGANVLTF.

The chain couples TRBV19 to TRBJ2-4; TRBD1 is a possible D gene (5 bases). V was shortened by 3 bases and J by 4 bases, with 10 bases between the two germline ends. This CDR3 comprises 14 residues. Germline-derived CDR1 and CDR2 are LNHDA and SQIVND (reference sequence). CDR3: CASSILAGKNIQYF. CDR3 DNA: TGTGCCAGTAGTATTTTGGCAGGGAAAAACATTCAGTACTTC.

The rearrangement uses TRBV14 and TRBJ2-7; D is possibly TRBD1 (5 bases). This CDR3 is built from 12 residues. V lost 4 bases, J lost 3 bases, and 7 bases lay in between. The germline V gene encodes CDR1 SGHDN and CDR2 FVKESK. The CDR3 bases are TGTGCCAGCAGCCGGGGCCGCTACGAGCAGTACTTC. Translating it yields CASSRGRYEQYF. Full variable domain (rest looked up from reference TRBV14 and TRBJ2-7): EAGVTQFPSHSVIEKGQTVTLRCDPISGHDNLYWYRRVMGKEIKFLLHFVKESKQDESGMPNNRFLAERTGGTYSTLKVQPAELEDSGVYFCASSRGRYEQYFGPGTRLTVT.

The V gene is TRBV2, the J gene TRBJ2-7, with 9 bases lining up with TRBD1. The CDR3 is made up of 14 amino acids. The ends lost 6 bases at V and 4 bases at J; junction bases unmatched: 7. Germline assignment: CDR1 SNHLY and CDR2 FYNNEI. DNA of the CDR3: TGTGCCAGCAGCCCCGGGACAGGGTCATACGAGCAGTACTTC. Amino acids: CASSPGTGSYEQYF.

The V and J genes are TRBV25-1 and TRBJ2-7; D remains unclear. This CDR3 region has 13 residues. V shed 3 bases and J shed 0 bases, with 6 bases lying between them. Germline V gene data show CDR1 as MGHDK and CDR2 as SYGVNS. The CDR3 region has the DNA TGTGCCAGCAGTGACTACAACTCCTACGAGCAGTACTTC. Encoded protein: CASSDYNSYEQYF.

The chain joins TRBV4-2 to TRBJ2-2; D not resolved. The CDR3 is 14 amino acids. CDR1 is LGHNA and CDR2 is YNFKEQ in the germline V gene. V was trimmed by 1 base and J by 1 base, leaving 4 bases between them. The CDR3 DNA reads TGTGCCAGCAGCCAAGCAGGGAACACCGGGGAGCTGTTTTTT. Translated: CASSQAGNTGELFF.

The CDR3 region is CASSSQGFAGNTIYF. The DNA of the CDR3 is TGTGCCAGCAGTTCACAGGGCTTTGCTGGAAACACCATATATTTT. The gene calls are TRBV11-2 and TRBJ1-3; possibly TRBD1 for D (6 bases). V was shortened by 6 bases and J by 2 bases, with 14 bases between the two germline ends. The germline gives CDR1 SGHAT, CDR2 FQNNGV. The length of the CDR3 is 15 residues.

This clone was seen a handful of times. J is TRBJ2-2 and V is TRBV7-6; D not certain. The CDR3 loop spans 11 amino acids. V was cut by 5 bases and J by 11 bases, with 9 bases left in between. The germline CDR1 and CDR2 sequences are SGHVS and FNYEAQ. The CDR3 sequence is CASSPGYELFF. The CDR3 DNA is TGTGCCAGCAGCCCCGGGTATGAGCTGTTTTTT.

The chain recombines TRBV9 with TRBJ1-2; TRBD1 matches at 7 bases. V shed 0 bases and J 7 bases; nucleotides not matched to a gene: 9. This CDR3 spans 15 amino acids. Germline V CDR1 and CDR2: SGDLS, YYNGEE. DNA of the CDR3: TGTGCCAGCAGCGTAGATAACAGGGGAGCGCGTGGCTACACCTTC. It encodes CASSVDNRGARGYTF.

The rearrangement links TRBV18 to TRBJ1-1; D is unresolved. The CDR3 runs 11 residues. Trimming cost V 5 bases and J 8 bases, with 9 bases left between them. Germline assignment: CDR1 KGHSH and CDR2 LQKENI. CDR3: CASSVTEEAFF. The CDR3 nucleotides read TGTGCCAGCTCAGTAACAGAGGAAGCTTTCTTT.

The rearrangement uses TRBV29-1 and TRBJ1-4; 7 nucleotides agree with TRBD1. From germline, CDR1 is SQVTM and CDR2 ANQGSEA. This CDR3 spans 12 amino acids. The V and J ends lost 6 bases and 10 bases, in that order; junction bases with no gene match: 8. Here the CDR3 DNA reads TGCAGCGTCGCCGGGACAGTAGGAAAACTGTTTTTT. This encodes CSVAGTVGKLFF.